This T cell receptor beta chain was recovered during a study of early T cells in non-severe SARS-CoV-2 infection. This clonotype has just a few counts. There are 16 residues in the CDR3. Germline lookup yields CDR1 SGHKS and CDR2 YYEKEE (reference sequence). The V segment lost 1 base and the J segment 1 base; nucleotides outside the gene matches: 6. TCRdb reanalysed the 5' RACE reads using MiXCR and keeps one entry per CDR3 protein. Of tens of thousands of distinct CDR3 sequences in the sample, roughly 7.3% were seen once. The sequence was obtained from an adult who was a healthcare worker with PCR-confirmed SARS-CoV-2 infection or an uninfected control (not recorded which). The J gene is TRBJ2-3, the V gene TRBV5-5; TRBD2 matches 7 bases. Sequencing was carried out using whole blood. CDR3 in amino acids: CASSLWAGVGTDTQYF. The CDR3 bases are TGTGCCAGCAGCTTGTGGGCGGGAGTAGGCACAGATACGCAGTATTTT.